This T cell receptor beta chain was documented in a study of blood T cells in healthy people across ages. Study information: With template switching, about one barcoded beta molecule was captured per two T cells.

Next came a second PCR, run for roughly 6 to 11 cycles, which used a sample-barcoded 5' primer along with a J-beta primer mix. TCRdb re-derived calls from the 5' RACE reads in MiXCR, one entry per CDR3 protein. This sample has about 290,000 distinct CDR3 sequences, with about 25% found just once. Drawing of peripheral blood yielded 7.5 to 10 milliliters from each donor. A remark on this clonotype: What it binds is not known.

Study-level results: Greater diversity and more naive CD4+ cells were seen in long-lived donors than in aged donors.

The CDR3 covers 16 residues. V lost 4 bases and J lost 4; bases outside the gene matches: 11. CDR1 and CDR2 (germline): SGHRS, YFSETQ. The chain combines TRBV5-1 with TRBJ1-5; 7 bases line up with TRBD1. Specimen: blood. The receptor was derived from a woman in her sixties or seventies in good health. The CDR3 region is CASSPNAGGGNQPQHF. CDR3 coding DNA: TGCGCCAGCAGCCCCAACGCAGGGGGAGGAAATCAGCCCCAGCATTTT. Combining the CDR3 with reference TRBV5-1 and TRBJ1-5 gives the whole variable domain KAGVTQTPRYLIKTRGQQVTLSCSPISGHRSVSWYQQTPGQGLQFLFEYFSETQRNKGNFPGRFSGRQFSNSRSEMNVSTLELGDSALYLCASSPNAGGGNQPQHFGDGTRLSIL.